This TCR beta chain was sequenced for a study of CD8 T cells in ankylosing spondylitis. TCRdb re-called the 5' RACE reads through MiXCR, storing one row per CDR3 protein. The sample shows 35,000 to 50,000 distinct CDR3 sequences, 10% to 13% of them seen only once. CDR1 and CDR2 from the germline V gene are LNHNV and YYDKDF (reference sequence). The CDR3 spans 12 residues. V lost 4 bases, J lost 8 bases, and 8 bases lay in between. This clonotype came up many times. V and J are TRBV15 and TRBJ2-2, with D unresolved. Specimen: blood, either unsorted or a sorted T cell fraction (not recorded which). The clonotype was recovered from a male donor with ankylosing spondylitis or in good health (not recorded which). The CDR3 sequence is CATSTTPGELFF. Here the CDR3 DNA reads TGTGCCACCAGCACCACTCCGGGGGAGCTGTTTTTT.